The rows below give T cell receptor beta chains drawn from one sample of a study of blood T cell repertoires in COVID-19. Only in-frame clones appear in the TCRdb table, and some are missing; sequencing was by immunoSEQ multiplex PCR. The sample records roughly 100,000 clones, just under 95% being singletons. The material sequenced was peripheral blood. The receptors here all came from a woman in her 50s with COVID-19, enrolled during active disease. Both conserved end residues are part of each CDR3. The order of the fields is J gene, D gene, V gene, clone size, CDR3 protein, CDR3 DNA. A D gene is named only where the DNA matches it firmly. The size of a clone is reported for some rows only, either as once, few or many, or as a class for expanded clones.

TRBJ1-5	TRBD1	TRBV12-5	.	CASGRTGASNQPQHF	TGTGCTAGTGGTCGGACAGGGGCGAGCAATCAGCCCCAGCATTTT
TRBJ2-5	TRBD2	TRBV29-1	once	CSVLAGGRSETQYF	TGCAGCGTCTTAGCGGGGGGGCGTTCGGAGACCCAGTACTTC
TRBJ1-4	.	TRBV5-6	.	CASSLQGNPNEKLFF	TGTGCCAGCAGCCTACAGGGTAATCCTAATGAAAAACTGTTTTTT
TRBJ2-2	TRBD1	TRBV2	.	CASSEATGAGELFF	TGTGCCAGCAGTGAAGCTACAGGGGCCGGGGAGCTGTTTTTT
TRBJ1-1	.	TRBV21-1	once	CASSKARNRYYTEAFF	TGTGCCAGCAGCAAAGCTCGGAACAGGTACTACACTGAAGCTTTCTTT
TRBJ2-1	.	TRBV7-3	.	CASSLTTAYNEQFF	TGTGCCAGCAGCTTAACTACAGCCTACAATGAGCAGTTCTTC
TRBJ1-2	.	TRBV15	.	CATSRDLSIANYGYTF	TGTGCCACCAGCAGAGATTTGAGCATCGCTAACTATGGCTACACCTTC
TRBJ1-5	.	TRBV19	once	CATQEQGLGNQPQHF	TGTGCCACCCAGGAACAGGGTTTAGGGAATCAGCCCCAGCATTTT
TRBJ1-6	TRBD1	TRBV2	.	CATTGGGSYNSPLHF	TGTGCCACCACAGGGGGCGGGTCCTATAATTCACCCCTCCACTTT
TRBJ1-1	.	TRBV5-6	.	CASSFRGVMNTEAFF	TGTGCCAGCAGCTTCAGGGGAGTGATGAACACTGAAGCTTTCTTT
TRBJ2-7	TRBD2	TRBV30	.	CAWSSTPFSGGSSYEQYF	TGTGCCTGGAGTTCAACACCTTTTAGCGGGGGAAGCTCCTACGAGCAGTACTTC
TRBJ2-7	.	TRBV7-9	.	CASSSLRTNSYEQYF	TGTGCCAGCAGCTCCCTGCGGACTAACTCCTACGAGCAGTACTTC
TRBJ2-1	TRBD2	TRBV5-1	.	CASSLAGGPANEQFF	TGCGCCAGCAGCTTAGCGGGGGGACCCGCCAATGAGCAGTTCTTC
TRBJ2-3	TRBD2	TRBV19	.	CASRPGGASTDTQYF	TGTGCCAGTAGACCGGGAGGGGCTAGCACAGATACGCAGTATTTT
TRBJ1-2	.	TRBV5-1	.	CASSLRSLSTGGYGYTF	TGCGCCAGCAGCTTGAGGAGTTTATCCACCGGGGGCTATGGCTACACCTTC
TRBJ2-1	TRBD2	TRBV12-5	.	CASGSPRGGSYNEQFF	TGTGCTAGTGGTTCCCCGCGGGGGGGGTCCTACAATGAGCAGTTCTTC
TRBJ1-2	.	TRBV7-9	.	CASSPRGLLNYGYTF	TGTGCCAGCAGCCCTCGGGGGTTACTTAACTATGGCTACACCTTC
TRBJ2-3	.	TRBV5-5	few	CASQVKPDTQYF	TGTGCCAGCCAGGTCAAGCCAGATACGCAGTATTTT
TRBJ1-2	TRBD1	TRBV2	.	CASITGGGYGYTF	TGTGCCAGCATCACAGGGGGCGGCTATGGCTACACCTTC
TRBJ2-7	.	TRBV29-1	.	CSVSGITYEQYF	TGCAGCGTATCCGGGATTACTTACGAGCAGTACTTC
TRBJ2-5	.	TRBV27	.	CASSWRQQETQYF	TGTGCCAGCAGCTGGAGACAGCAAGAGACCCAGTACTTC
TRBJ1-2	.	TRBV5-1	.	CASSFDPGIVGNYGYTF	TGCGCCAGCAGCTTCGATCCAGGTATCGTGGGTAACTATGGCTACACCTTC
TRBJ2-1	.	TRBV19	.	CASSTLPSPVNNNEQFF	TGTGCCAGTAGTACGCTTCCTAGCCCGGTAAATAACAATGAGCAGTTCTTC
TRBJ1-4	TRBD1	TRBV9	.	CASSVAGQGDEKLFF	TGTGCCAGCAGCGTAGCCGGACAGGGAGATGAAAAACTGTTTTTT
TRBJ1-6	TRBD1	TRBV7-9	few	CASSPGQGGSPLHF	TGTGCCAGCAGCCCAGGACAGGGGGGTTCACCCCTCCACTTT
TRBJ2-2	.	TRBV5-7	.	CASSSGGLNTGELFF	TGTGCCAGCAGCTCGGGTGGTCTGAACACCGGGGAGCTGTTTTTT
TRBJ1-6	.	TRBV20-1	once	CSASGGNYNSPLHF	TGCAGTGCTAGTGGGGGCAACTATAATTCACCCCTCCACTTT
TRBJ2-3	.	TRBV14	.	CASSQDLPDTQYF	TGTGCCAGCAGCCAAGATCTCCCAGATACGCAGTATTTT
TRBJ1-5	.	TRBV6-1	few	CASSEGSVDQPQHF	TGTGCCAGCAGTGAAGGAAGCGTCGATCAGCCCCAGCATTTT
TRBJ2-1	TRBD2	TRBV18	.	CASSPWGLANNEQFF	TGTGCCAGCTCACCATGGGGACTAGCGAACAATGAGCAGTTCTTC